This TCR beta chain appears in the sequencing data of a study of T cell responses to AZD1222 COVID-19 vaccine. Method: immunoSEQ multiplex PCR; TCRdb's copy keeps in-frame clones and lacks some. This table holds 150,000 or so clones, roughly 92% found once. This CDR3 is 14 amino acids long. Per germline, CDR1 MNHEY and CDR2 SVGAGI. V was pared by 8 bases and J by 2 bases, with 3 bases of the junction left unmatched. This clone showed up just once. The receptor was derived from an adult in good health. The sample consisted of peripheral blood, taken on day 0 of AZD1222 vaccination. This chain connects TRBV6-5 to TRBJ1-5; 10 nucleotides agree with TRBD1. The CDR3 sequence is CASGDRGGNQPQHF. As DNA, the CDR3 is TGTGCCAGCGGGGACAGGGGAGGCAATCAGCCCCAGCATTTT.